The entry that follows covers one T cell receptor (beta chain) sequence. Its antigen is unknown. It has no much larger one-base neighbor in the sample; base qualities were not kept. The V end loses 4 bases and the J end loses 3 bases, and a stretch of 13 bases separates them. Taken from cysteine to phenylalanine, the CDR3 has 15 residues. The entry retains the CDR3 DNA only, 45 bases that are in frame from base 1. From a lookup of the germline V gene, CDR1 and CDR2 are SGDLS and YYNGEE. The data belong to a study of response to subunit inactivated influenza vaccine (dated 2018 in TCRdb). With respect to the entire study: Deep quantitative profiling of the T cell receptor repertoire was used in the study to follow responses to a trivalent subunit inactivated influenza vaccine.

What the study reported, not specific to this receptor: According to the authors, only a limited number of new T cells may be recruited by each seasonal influenza vaccination.

The library was produced with RT-PCR. The data were produced on an Illumina HiSeq 2500. The raw public data were reprocessed by TCRdb itself: fastp quality trimming at Q25, MiXCR clonotype calling, in-frame beta chains only. All rows with the same CDR3 protein become a single entry with the most common DNA and genes. The sample profile shows 500,000 or so distinct CDR3 sequences; more than 15% of them were found once. The ten top clones hold less than 4% of the sample. This TCR derives from a man aged 45 to 70 who received an inactivated influenza vaccine. Donor details come from another sample of the same person, matched by shared clones. This sample comprised CD4+ T cells sorted from PBMCs, obtained approximately 25 months after vaccination. This chain joins TRBV9 to TRBJ2-2; the D gene is possibly TRBD2, with 6 bases matching. The DNA sequence reads TGTGCCAGCAGCCTCCGGGGGTCGGACACCGGGGAGCTGTTTTTT. This encodes CASSLRGSDTGELFF.